The sequence of this T cell receptor beta chain was determined in a study of CD8 T cells in ankylosing spondylitis. Quantitative molecular-barcoded 5'-RACE generated the TCR beta libraries. TCRdb called the 5' RACE reads again in MiXCR, with one record for every CDR3 protein. This sample has 130,000 or so distinct CDR3 sequences, with more than 9.5% found just once. This clonotype was seen many times. What it recognizes is unknown. General study findings and limits: A TCR beta motif made of eight highly homologous variants seemed typical of ankylosing spondylitis blood. Reports of some motif variants in reactive arthritis synovial fluid and blood predate this one. Relatively rare in peripheral blood, disease-linked clones were also CD8+.

The V and J ends lost 5 bases and 6 bases respectively, with 11 bases between them. The CDR3 is 13 amino acids. The V call is TRBV12-3 or TRBV12-4, the J call TRBJ1-5; D is perhaps TRBD1 (6 bases). The receptor was isolated from a female donor with ankylosing spondylitis or in good health (not recorded which). Sequencing input: blood, either unsorted or a sorted T cell fraction (not recorded which). The CDR3 is CASSKDSPQPQHF. CDR3 nucleotide sequence: TGTGCCAGCAGTAAGGACAGTCCTCAGCCCCAGCATTTT.